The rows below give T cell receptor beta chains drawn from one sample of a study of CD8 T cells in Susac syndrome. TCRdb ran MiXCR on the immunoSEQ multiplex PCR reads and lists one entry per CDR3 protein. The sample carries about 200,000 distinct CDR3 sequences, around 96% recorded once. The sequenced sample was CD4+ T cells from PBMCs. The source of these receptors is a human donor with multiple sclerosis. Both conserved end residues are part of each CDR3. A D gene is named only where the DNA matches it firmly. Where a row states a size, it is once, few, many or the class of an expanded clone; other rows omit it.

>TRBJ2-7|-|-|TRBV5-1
TGCGCCAGCAGCTTGGGTCTCGTCGACTACGAGCAGTACTTC
CASSLGLVDYEQYF
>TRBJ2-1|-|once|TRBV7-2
TGTGCCAGCAGCTTCCTAGGGTGGAATGAGCAGTTCTTC
CASSFLGWNEQFF
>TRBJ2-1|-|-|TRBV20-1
TGCAGTGCTAGAGTGGGGCACAATGAGCAGTTCTTC
CSARVGHNEQFF
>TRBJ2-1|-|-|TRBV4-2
TGTGCCAGCAGCCAAGAGAGCGGTTACAATGAGCAGTTCTTC
CASSQESGYNEQFF
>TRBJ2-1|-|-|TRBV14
TGTGCCAGCACGCGGGATTCAGCCTACAATGAGCAGTTCTTC
CASTRDSAYNEQFF
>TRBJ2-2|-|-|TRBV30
TGTGCCTGGAAGGGGCTCGGCACCGGGGAGCTGTTTTTT
CAWKGLGTGELFF
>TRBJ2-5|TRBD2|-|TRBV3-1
TGTGCCAGCAGCCAAGGAGCGGGGGAAGGGGAGACCCAGTACTTC
CASSQGAGEGETQYF
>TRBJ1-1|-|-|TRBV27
TGTGCCAGCAGTCCCAACAGGGCTGCGAACACTGAAGCTTTCTTT
CASSPNRAANTEAFF
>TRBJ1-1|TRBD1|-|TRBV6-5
TGTGCCAGCAGGTCCGGGACAGGATTTGAAGCTTTCTTT
CASRSGTGFEAFF
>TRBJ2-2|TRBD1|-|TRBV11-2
TGTGCCAGCAGCTTACTACGCAGGGGGTGGTCCGGGGAGCTGTTTTTT
CASSLLRRGWSGELFF
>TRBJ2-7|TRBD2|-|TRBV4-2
TGTGCCAGCAGCCCTAGCGGGGGGGTTAGCTCCTACGAGCAGTACTTC
CASSPSGGVSSYEQYF
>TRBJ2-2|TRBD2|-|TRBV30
TGTGCCTGGAGTGACGTAGCGGGGTATGGGGAGCTGTTTTTT
CAWSDVAGYGELFF
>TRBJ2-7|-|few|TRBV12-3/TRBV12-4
TGTGCCAGCAGTCTCTCAGCCCGAGAGTACTTC
CASSLSAREYF
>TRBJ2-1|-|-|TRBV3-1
TGTGCCAGCAGCCAAGACCGGCACGGAGAGCAGTTCTTC
CASSQDRHGEQFF
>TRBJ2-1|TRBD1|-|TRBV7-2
TGTGCCAGCAGCCCCCGGACAGGGGGAATTGTGCAGTTCTTC
CASSPRTGGIVQFF
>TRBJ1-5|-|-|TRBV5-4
TGTGCCAGCAGCCCCCGAGGTAGCCATCAGCCCCAGCATTTT
CASSPRGSHQPQHF